A selection of T cell receptor beta chains follows, all from one sample in a study of blood T cell repertoires in COVID-19. Data came from immunoSEQ multiplex PCR; TCRdb stores just in-frame clones and leaves some out. In the table there are under 250,000 clones, 80% to 90% of which are singletons. The sample taken for sequencing was peripheral blood. The source is a man between 45 and 60 years old with active or convalescent COVID-19. Each CDR3 is given with its conserved first and last residue. Each record gives: J gene, D gene, CDR3 length, V gene, clone size, CDR3 DNA, CDR3 protein. The D gene is left open where the match is weak. The size entry is marked missing in some rows and otherwise reads once, few, many or a size class.

j_gene: TRBJ2-1
d_gene: TRBD1
len: 14
v_gene: TRBV27
abundance: .
CDR3nt: TGTGCCAGCAGGGGACAGGGAGCCTACAATGAGCAGTTCTTC
CDR3aa: CASRGQGAYNEQFF

j_gene: TRBJ1-3
d_gene: .
len: 18
v_gene: TRBV18
abundance: few
CDR3nt: TGTGCCAGCTCACCTTTCACAGGGCCACTGAGCTCTGGAAACACCATATATTTT
CDR3aa: CASSPFTGPLSSGNTIYF

j_gene: TRBJ1-6
d_gene: TRBD1
len: 14
v_gene: TRBV5-1
abundance: .
CDR3nt: TGCGCCAGCAGCCCGGGACAGCAATCCTCACCCCTCCACTTT
CDR3aa: CASSPGQQSSPLHF

j_gene: TRBJ2-3
d_gene: .
len: 15
v_gene: TRBV9
abundance: .
CDR3nt: TGTGCCAGCAGCGTGGGACAACCTAGCACAGATACGCAGTATTTT
CDR3aa: CASSVGQPSTDTQYF

j_gene: TRBJ2-1
d_gene: .
len: 14
v_gene: TRBV27
abundance: few
CDR3nt: TGTGCCAGCAGTTCACCTAAGACCTACAATGAGCAGTTCTTC
CDR3aa: CASSSPKTYNEQFF

j_gene: TRBJ2-3
d_gene: TRBD1
len: 14
v_gene: TRBV5-6
abundance: few
CDR3nt: TGTGCCAGCAGCTTGCAGGGGGGCACAGATACGCAGTATTTT
CDR3aa: CASSLQGGTDTQYF

j_gene: TRBJ1-6
d_gene: .
len: 15
v_gene: TRBV5-6
abundance: .
CDR3nt: TGTGCCAGCAGCCGCAGGGGTCTAAGGGATTCACCCCTCCACTTT
CDR3aa: CASSRRGLRDSPLHF

j_gene: TRBJ2-1
d_gene: TRBD2
len: 19
v_gene: TRBV7-8
abundance: .
CDR3nt: TGTGCCAGCAGCCACCGACTAGCGGGACTCCAGAGCTCCTACAATGAGCAGTTCTTC
CDR3aa: CASSHRLAGLQSSYNEQFF

j_gene: TRBJ2-3
d_gene: TRBD2
len: 16
v_gene: TRBV7-3
abundance: .
CDR3nt: TGTGCCAGCAGCCCCGGACTAGCGCCTCGCACAGATACGCAGTATTTT
CDR3aa: CASSPGLAPRTDTQYF

j_gene: TRBJ2-7
d_gene: .
len: 15
v_gene: TRBV3-1/TRBV3-2
abundance: .
CDR3nt: TGTGCCAGCAGCCAAGATTTTGGAGTAGTATACGAGCAGTACTTC
CDR3aa: CASSQDFGVVYEQYF

j_gene: TRBJ2-7
d_gene: .
len: 12
v_gene: TRBV3-1/TRBV3-2
abundance: .
CDR3nt: TGTGCCAGCAGCAGAAACTCGAACGAGCAGTACTTC
CDR3aa: CASSRNSNEQYF

j_gene: TRBJ1-3
d_gene: .
len: 15
v_gene: TRBV28
abundance: .
CDR3nt: TGTGCCAGCAGTTTAGGGTGGAGCTCTGGAAACACCATATATTTT
CDR3aa: CASSLGWSSGNTIYF

j_gene: TRBJ2-5
d_gene: .
len: 13
v_gene: TRBV5-5
abundance: few
CDR3nt: TGTGCCAGCAGCCCCCAACAGGGCGAGACCCAGTACTTC
CDR3aa: CASSPQQGETQYF

j_gene: TRBJ1-2
d_gene: .
len: 15
v_gene: TRBV7-2
abundance: .
CDR3nt: TGTGCCAGCAGCTTAGGGGCGAACCTGCGCTATGGCTACACCTTC
CDR3aa: CASSLGANLRYGYTF

j_gene: TRBJ1-2
d_gene: TRBD1
len: 16
v_gene: TRBV28
abundance: .
CDR3nt: TGTGCCAGCACCGTTGACAGGGCCCGAGCCTTATATGGCTACACCTTC
CDR3aa: CASTVDRARALYGYTF

j_gene: TRBJ1-1
d_gene: .
len: 16
v_gene: TRBV15
abundance: .
CDR3nt: TGTGCCACCAGCGGGCCACCATGGGGGGGCCTCACTGAAGCTTTCTTT
CDR3aa: CATSGPPWGGLTEAFF

j_gene: TRBJ2-1
d_gene: TRBD2
len: 15
v_gene: TRBV6-6
abundance: .
CDR3nt: TGTGCCAGCAGTCTGACTAGCGGGACTGACAATGAGCAGTTCTTC
CDR3aa: CASSLTSGTDNEQFF

j_gene: TRBJ2-3
d_gene: TRBD1
len: 16
v_gene: TRBV28
abundance: .
CDR3nt: TGTGCCAGCAGTTCCTTCCGGGACAGCCGCACAGATACGCAGTATTTT
CDR3aa: CASSSFRDSRTDTQYF

j_gene: TRBJ1-5
d_gene: .
len: 15
v_gene: TRBV19
abundance: few
CDR3nt: .
CDR3aa: CASTSAGTGNQPQHF

j_gene: TRBJ2-5
d_gene: .
len: 13
v_gene: TRBV3-1/TRBV3-2
abundance: once
CDR3nt: TGTGCCAGCAGCCCCCGAACTAGGGAGACCCAGTACTTC
CDR3aa: CASSPRTRETQYF

j_gene: TRBJ1-5
d_gene: .
len: 15
v_gene: TRBV2
abundance: .
CDR3nt: TGTGCCAGCAGTGACAGGATGTATAGCAATCAGCCCCAGCATTTT
CDR3aa: CASSDRMYSNQPQHF

j_gene: TRBJ1-1
d_gene: .
len: 12
v_gene: TRBV28
abundance: .
CDR3nt: TGTGCCAGCGGATCCCAGGTACCTGAAGCTTTCTTT
CDR3aa: CASGSQVPEAFF

j_gene: TRBJ1-2
d_gene: .
len: 13
v_gene: TRBV28
abundance: .
CDR3nt: TGTGCCAGCAGTTTTTCAGGGTATTATGGCTACACCTTC
CDR3aa: CASSFSGYYGYTF

j_gene: TRBJ2-7
d_gene: .
len: 14
v_gene: TRBV9
abundance: .
CDR3nt: TGTGCCAGCAGCACGACGGGGGTAGGGTACGAGCAGTACTTC
CDR3aa: CASSTTGVGYEQYF

j_gene: TRBJ2-1
d_gene: TRBD2
len: 15
v_gene: TRBV7-9
abundance: .
CDR3nt: TGTGCCAGCAGCCGCCTAGCGGGAGAAGGCAATGAGCAGTTCTTC
CDR3aa: CASSRLAGEGNEQFF

j_gene: TRBJ1-5
d_gene: .
len: 14
v_gene: TRBV19
abundance: .
CDR3nt: TGTGCCAGTAGTGCCCGGACAGGCAATCAGCCCCAGCATTTT
CDR3aa: CASSARTGNQPQHF

j_gene: TRBJ2-7
d_gene: TRBD1
len: 13
v_gene: TRBV29-1
abundance: .
CDR3nt: TGCAGCCATGCCGGGACAGGAGGCCCCGAGCAGTACTTC
CDR3aa: CSHAGTGGPEQYF

j_gene: TRBJ2-2
d_gene: TRBD2
len: 14
v_gene: TRBV7-3
abundance: .
CDR3nt: TGTGCCAGCAGCCAAAGCGGGAGAACCGGGGAGCTGTTTTTT
CDR3aa: CASSQSGRTGELFF

j_gene: TRBJ1-2
d_gene: TRBD1
len: 15
v_gene: TRBV3-1/TRBV3-2
abundance: few
CDR3nt: TGTGCCAGCAGCCTAGTATACACCGGGACAGGGGGAAACACCTTC
CDR3aa: CASSLVYTGTGGNTF

j_gene: TRBJ1-2
d_gene: .
len: 12
v_gene: TRBV5-4
abundance: .
CDR3nt: TGTGCCAGCAGCTTCCAGGATTTTGGCTACACCTTC
CDR3aa: CASSFQDFGYTF

j_gene: TRBJ1-6
d_gene: .
len: 14
v_gene: TRBV4-3
abundance: .
CDR3nt: TGCGCCAGCAGCCAATCAGGGAATAATTCACCCCTCCACTTT
CDR3aa: CASSQSGNNSPLHF

j_gene: TRBJ1-5
d_gene: TRBD1
len: 15
v_gene: TRBV9
abundance: .
CDR3nt: TGTGCCAGCAGCGAGGGACAGGGCGGCAATCAGCCCCAGCATTTT
CDR3aa: CASSEGQGGNQPQHF

j_gene: TRBJ2-4
d_gene: .
len: 13
v_gene: TRBV10-3
abundance: once
CDR3nt: TGTGCCATCAGTGAGACACAGGGCGACATTCAGTACTTC
CDR3aa: CAISETQGDIQYF

j_gene: TRBJ1-2
d_gene: TRBD1
len: 19
v_gene: TRBV4-1
abundance: .
CDR3nt: TGCGCCAGCAGCCAAACCCCGGGACAGGCGCGCTTCGTTAACTATGGCTACACCTTC
CDR3aa: CASSQTPGQARFVNYGYTF

j_gene: TRBJ1-5
d_gene: .
len: 16
v_gene: TRBV15
abundance: .
CDR3nt: TGTGCCACCAGCAGAGATCAAGGGACAAGGGACCAGCCCCAGCATTTT
CDR3aa: CATSRDQGTRDQPQHF

j_gene: TRBJ2-1
d_gene: .
len: 15
v_gene: TRBV5-4
abundance: .
CDR3nt: TGTGCCAGCAGCTTGGGCCTGGGGGGTTACAATGAGCAGTTCTTC
CDR3aa: CASSLGLGGYNEQFF

j_gene: TRBJ1-1
d_gene: .
len: 15
v_gene: TRBV5-1
abundance: few
CDR3nt: TGCGCCAGCAGCTTTGGGTTCGGGATGAACACTGAAGCTTTCTTT
CDR3aa: CASSFGFGMNTEAFF

j_gene: TRBJ2-1
d_gene: TRBD2
len: 16
v_gene: TRBV4-1
abundance: .
CDR3nt: TGCGCCAGCAGCCAACCCACTAGCGGGAGGGCCGGTGAGCAGTTCTTC
CDR3aa: CASSQPTSGRAGEQFF

j_gene: TRBJ1-6
d_gene: .
len: 20
v_gene: TRBV19
abundance: .
CDR3nt: TGTGCCAGTAGTACTTTAGTCAGGGGCGTCCCGTCCCTTTATAATTCACCCCTCCACTTT
CDR3aa: CASSTLVRGVPSLYNSPLHF

j_gene: TRBJ1-2
d_gene: TRBD1
len: 13
v_gene: TRBV20-1
abundance: .
CDR3nt: TGCAGTGCTAGTGACAGGGGGTACTATGGCTACACCTTC
CDR3aa: CSASDRGYYGYTF

j_gene: TRBJ1-6
d_gene: .
len: 17
v_gene: TRBV10-1
abundance: .
CDR3nt: TGCGCCAGCAGTGAGTCGACTCTTGACAGTACTAATTCACCCCTCCACTTT
CDR3aa: CASSESTLDSTNSPLHF

j_gene: TRBJ1-1
d_gene: TRBD1
len: 14
v_gene: TRBV5-4
abundance: .
CDR3nt: TGTGCCAGCAGCTTCGGGACAGGGGATTGGGGGGCTTTCTTT
CDR3aa: CASSFGTGDWGAFF